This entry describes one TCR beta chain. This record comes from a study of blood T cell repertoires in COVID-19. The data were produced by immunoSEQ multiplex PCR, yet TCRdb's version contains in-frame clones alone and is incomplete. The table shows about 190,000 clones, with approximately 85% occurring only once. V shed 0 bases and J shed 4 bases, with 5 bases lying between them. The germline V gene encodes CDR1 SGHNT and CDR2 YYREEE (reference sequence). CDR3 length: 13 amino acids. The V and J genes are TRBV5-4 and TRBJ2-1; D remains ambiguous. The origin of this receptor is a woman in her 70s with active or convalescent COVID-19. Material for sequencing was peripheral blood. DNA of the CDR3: TGTGCCAGCAGCTTGGGAGATTACAATGAGCAGTTCTTC. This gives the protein CASSLGDYNEQFF.